The clone carrying this T cell receptor beta chain was detected ten times or more. Its cognate antigen is unknown. The sample comes from a study of breast tumors, draining lymph nodes, adjacent tissues. Findings of the study overall: Data only fit, rather than demonstrated, lymph node origin of most tumor T cells.

V lost 0 bases to trimming and J lost 2 bases; unmatched junction nucleotides: 2. CDR1 SGHTA and CDR2 FQGNSA come from the germline V gene. The CDR3 length is 15 residues. TCRdb passed the multiplex PCR reads through MiXCR, listing each CDR3 protein once. The repertoire consists of about 35,000 distinct CDR3 sequences, with 35% to 40% occurring once and the leading ten covering roughly 10%. The gene calls are TRBV7-2 and TRBJ2-3; 7 bases line up with TRBD2. The sample consisted of breast tumor tissue. The source of this sequence is a female donor with breast cancer. Some clones in this sample may be carry-over from other donors' samples. CDR3 sequence (DNA): TGTGCCAGCAGCTTAGCCGGGACTACCACAGATACGCAGTATTTT. Its translation is CASSLAGTTTDTQYF.